The 3 T cell receptor beta chains below come from one sample, sequenced in a study of regulatory T cells in long-lasting Graves disease. As to time point: persistent/refractory GD, antithyroid drugs over 5 years with positive TRAb. Extracted RNA from PBMCs served as the source of the TCR library. HTBI primers from iRepertoire and Arm-PCR of CDR3 regions yielded the TCR beta libraries. TCRdb redid the calling of the multiplex PCR reads with MiXCR, one entry per CDR3 protein. This table holds about 660,000 distinct CDR3 sequences, 25% to 35% found once. The sequencing here drew on peripheral blood mononuclear cells (PBMCs), taken when the disease was refractory, from a patient treated with antithyroid drugs. Every receptor here comes from a female donor with Graves disease.

V is TRBV30 and J is TRBJ2-2, with TRBD2 as a possible D gene (7 bases). This CDR3 has 15 amino acids. The germline V gene encodes CDR1 GTSNPN and CDR2 SVGIG (reference sequence). Trimming stripped 3 bases from V and 0 bases from J, with 11 bases between. This CDR3 is CAWRGGGANTGELFF. CDR3 nucleotides: TGTGCCTGGAGAGGGGGGGGAGCGAACACCGGGGAGCTGTTTTTT.

This clonotype was counted between two and nine times. The rearrangement joins TRBV28 to TRBJ1-2, with D perhaps matching TRBD1 (5 bases). The CDR3 sequence is 14 residues long. CDR1 and CDR2 (germline): MDHEN, SYDVKM. V dropped 2 bases and J dropped 8 bases, with 15 bases sitting between them. CDR3 sequence reads: CASSLLSGGQGYTF. The CDR3 DNA reads TGTGCCAGCAGTTTACTATCGGGGGGTCAAGGCTACACCTTC.

This clonotype has a handful of counts. The chain links TRBV10-3 to TRBJ1-2, with TRBD1 as a possible D gene (5 bases). V was cut by 6 bases and J by 4 bases, with 18 bases left in between. CDR1 ENHRY and CDR2 SYGVKD come from the germline V gene. There are 15 residues in the CDR3. The CDR3 region has the DNA TGTGCCATCAGGAGCGGAAGACCAAGGGGCTATGGCTACACCTTC. Translating it yields CAIRSGRPRGYGYTF.